These 26 T cell receptor beta chains originate from one sample sequenced in a study of T cell repertoires in cytomegalovirus infection. TCRdb recomputed calls from the reads with MiXCR, one row per CDR3 protein. The data contain under 800,000 distinct CDR3 sequences, 20% to 25% of them singletons. The specimen sequenced was CD8+ T cells from PBMCs. The receptors were sampled from a human donor in good health (CMV status not recorded). Some clones in this sample may be carry-over from other donors' samples.

This clonotype was counted only a few times. This chain connects TRBV28 to TRBJ1-1, with D unresolved. V lost 2 bases, J lost 1 base, and 11 bases lay in between. This CDR3 has 15 residues. Germline CDR1 and CDR2: MDHEN and SYDVKM. The chain's CDR3 is CASSLGRKGNTEAFF. CDR3 bases: TGTGCCAGCAGTTTAGGACGAAAGGGGAACACTGAAGCTTTCTTT.

This clonotype was counted between two and nine times. V usage is TRBV6-8 and J usage is TRBJ2-2; D uncertain. The V end was cut by 1 base, the J end by 8 bases, with 17 bases between. The germline CDR1 and CDR2 sequences are MNHGY and SAAAGT. This CDR3 has 16 amino acids. The CDR3 sequence: CASSYLSPHPEGELFF. The CDR3 bases are TGTGCCAGCAGTTACTTAAGCCCCCACCCAGAGGGGGAGCTGTTTTTT.

This chain links TRBV27 with TRBJ1-5; TRBD1 might be the D (6 bases). Per germline, CDR1 MNHEY and CDR2 SMNVEV (reference sequence). Trimming removed 10 bases from V and 5 bases from J, with 15 bases in between. There are 13 residues in the CDR3. This CDR3 is CATGWGAHQPQHF. The CDR3 DNA is TGTGCCACTGGGTGGGGGGCGCATCAGCCCCAGCATTTT.

CDR3 nucleotides: TGTGCCAGCAGTTACGGGCAGGGGCCTGACTATGGCTACACCTTC. Translating gives CASSYGQGPDYGYTF. The chain couples TRBV6-5 to TRBJ1-2; D may be TRBD1 (6 bases). This CDR3 comprises 15 residues. Trimming left V 2 bases short and J 3 bases short, with 13 bases between. Looked up from germline, CDR1 is MNHEY and CDR2 is SVGAGI.

The chain couples TRBV15 to TRBJ2-1, with unresolved D. CDR3 length: 13 amino acids. V gave up 6 bases and J gave up 7 bases, with 13 bases separating them. Germline V gene sequence: CDR1 LNHNV, CDR2 YYDKDF (reference sequence). CDR3 sequence reads: CATSSSSQNEQFF. The CDR3 DNA follows: TGTGCCACCAGTTCGAGTTCCCAAAATGAGCAGTTCTTC.

This clonotype appeared many times. This chain uses TRBV7-9 with TRBJ2-2, with 8 bases fitting TRBD1. The CDR3 length is 14 residues. With 7 bases clipped from V and 5 bases from J, the junction kept 6 bases outside the gene matches. Germline V lookup: CDR1 SEHNR, CDR2 FQNEAQ (reference sequence). The CDR3 sequence: CASTWTGSTGELFF. The CDR3 coding sequence is TGTGCCAGCACATGGACAGGGAGTACCGGGGAGCTGTTTTTT.

This sequence joins TRBV28 and TRBJ1-2, with 7 positions matching TRBD1. V lost 2 bases to trimming and J lost 4 bases; unmatched junction nucleotides: 13. The CDR3 is 17 residues long. Germline CDR1 reads MDHEN; CDR2 reads SYDVKM. In nucleotides, the CDR3 is TGTGCCAGCAGTTTAGCCCTATCTCGACAGGGAACCTATGGCTACACCTTC. It translates to CASSLALSRQGTYGYTF.

This chain connects TRBV7-9 to TRBJ2-2; no clear D. Per the germline V gene, CDR1 is SEHNR and CDR2 is FQNEAQ (reference sequence). Trimming removed 8 bases at V and 4 bases at J, with 5 bases between. CDR3 length: 11 amino acids. The CDR3 spells CASARTGELFF. CDR3 nucleotides: TGTGCCAGCGCGCGCACCGGGGAGCTGTTTTTT.

This clonotype was recorded at least ten times. This chain links TRBV27 with TRBJ2-2; no definite D call. The V end lost 6 bases, the J end lost 1 base, and 6 bases lay between the germline ends. The V gene's germline CDR1 is MNHEY and CDR2 SMNVEV (reference sequence). The CDR3 covers 13 residues. Here the CDR3 DNA reads TGTGCCAGCAGCTTAGGGAACACCGGGGAGCTGTTTTTT. Protein sequence: CASSLGNTGELFF.

The V gene is TRBV6-2 or TRBV6-3, the J gene TRBJ2-1, with TRBD2 identical over 10 bases. The CDR3 loop spans 18 amino acids. J gave up 2 bases and V 2 bases, and 9 bases lay outside the gene matches. CDR1 MNHEY and CDR2 SVGEGT come from the germline V gene. The CDR3 coding sequence is TGTGCCAGCAGTTACGCAACTAGCGGGGTGACTACCTACAATGAGCAGTTCTTC. Its protein is CASSYATSGVTTYNEQFF.

In regard to this clonotype: A much larger clonotype is one base distant, so this may be a read error. The chain recombines TRBV7-8 with TRBJ2-5; tentatively, D is TRBD1 or TRBD2 (5 bases each). There are 15 residues in the CDR3. Germline values: CDR1 SGHVS, CDR2 FQNEAQ. Trimming took off 10 bases at V and 6 bases at J, with 24 bases between the two ends. CDR3 loop: CANVGEGRNVKTQYF. The CDR3 nucleotides read TGTGCCAACGTGGGCGAGGGGCGCAACGTAAAGACCCAGTACTTC. Drawing the rest from reference TRBV7-8 and TRBJ2-5, the complete variable domain is GAGVSQSPRYKVAKRGQDVALRCDPISGHVSLFWYQQALGQGPEFLTYFQNEAQLDKSGLPSDRFFAERPEGSVSTLKIQRTQQEDSAVYLCANVGEGRNVKTQYFGPGTRLLVL.

The chain joins TRBV7-9 to TRBJ1-2, with 7 bases matching TRBD1. The CDR3 covers 14 residues. V lost 3 bases to trimming and J lost 4 bases; unmatched junction nucleotides: 5. Looked up from germline, CDR1 is SEHNR and CDR2 is FQNEAQ (reference sequence). Here the CDR3 DNA reads TGTGCCAGCAGCTTGAAGGGGGCGGCCTATGGCTACACCTTC. Translation gives CASSLKGAAYGYTF.

The chain employs TRBV4-2 and TRBJ1-5; D uncertain. CDR1 and CDR2 (germline): LGHNA, YNFKEQ. With 0 bases removed from V and 9 bases from J, the gap between germline ends came to 9 bases. The CDR3 loop spans 13 amino acids. The CDR3 nucleotides are TGTGCCAGCAGCCAAGAGGCCTCGACGCCCCAGCATTTT. This gives the protein CASSQEASTPQHF.

This clonotype was seen many times. This rearrangement joins TRBV5-1 to TRBJ1-2; TRBD1 matches at 11 bases. Germline V CDR1 and CDR2: SGHRS, YFSETQ. The CDR3 has 14 amino acids. The J segment lost 6 bases and the V segment lost 0 bases, leaving 1 base of the junction unmatched. CDR3 amino acids: CASSLGTGGDGYTF. CDR3 nucleotide sequence: TGCGCCAGCAGCTTGGGGACAGGGGGCGATGGCTACACCTTC.

The V gene is TRBV7-9, the J gene TRBJ2-3; D not resolved. The length of the CDR3 is 13 residues. V lost 6 bases and J 2 bases, leaving 9 bases between the germline ends. Germline V gene sequence: CDR1 SEHNR, CDR2 FQNEAQ (reference sequence). This CDR3 is CASSGAVTDTQYF. The CDR3 region has the DNA TGTGCCAGCAGTGGCGCAGTCACAGATACGCAGTATTTT.

The chain links TRBV15 to TRBJ1-1; TRBD1 matches 8 bases. Per germline, CDR1 LNHNV and CDR2 YYDKDF (reference sequence). The CDR3 totals 14 residues. The V segment lost 3 bases and the J segment 4 bases; nucleotides outside the gene matches: 4. The CDR3 here is CATSSNRGITEAFF. The CDR3 region has the DNA TGTGCCACCAGCAGTAACAGGGGGATCACTGAAGCTTTCTTT.

This clonotype was found many times. V gene TRBV12-3 or TRBV12-4 combines with J gene TRBJ2-6; no clear D gene. This CDR3 has 14 amino acids. Trimming removed 3 bases at V and 0 bases at J, with 3 bases between. The CDR3 bases are TGTGCCAGCAGTTTCTACTCTGGGGCCAACGTCCTGACTTTC. This translates into CASSFYSGANVLTF.

The gene calls are TRBV29-1 and TRBJ1-1, with D possibly being TRBD1 (5 bases). The CDR3 has 13 amino acids. The V gene's germline CDR1 is SQVTM and CDR2 ANQGSEA. The V and J ends lost 3 bases and 3 bases respectively, with 11 bases between them. The CDR3 sequence is CSVDSQQDTEAFF. The CDR3 nucleotides read TGCAGCGTTGATAGTCAACAGGACACTGAAGCTTTCTTT.

This clonotype has a count of ten or more. The DNA for the CDR3 is TGTGCCAGCAGTGAAGATCGAGGACGGTTTTTCACCATATATTTT. As protein: CASSEDRGRFFTIYF. The chain recombines TRBV2 with TRBJ1-3, with D unclear. The V gene lost 1 base and the J gene lost 9 bases, with 16 bases spanning the gap. The CDR3 length is 15 residues. Germline V gene data show CDR1 as SNHLY and CDR2 as FYNNEI.

This clonotype was seen ten or more times. The chain has TRBV7-9 and TRBJ2-3, with 9 bases lining up with TRBD2. Trimming removed 1 base from V and 1 base from J; junction bases left unmatched: 0. Germline loops: CDR1 SEHNR, CDR2 FQNEAQ (reference sequence). This CDR3 contains 15 residues. The CDR3 coding sequence is TGTGCCAGCAGCTTAGGGACTAGCGGCACAGATACGCAGTATTTT. Its translation: CASSLGTSGTDTQYF.

This chain links TRBV5-1 with TRBJ2-1; TRBD2 aligns across 13 bases. Germline V gene data show CDR1 as SGHRS and CDR2 as YFSETQ. The CDR3 consists of 16 residues. Trimming took 3 bases from V and 8 from J; bases not matched to a gene: 8. Written as DNA, the CDR3 is TGCGCCAGCAGCTCCCGACTAGCGGGGGGTAGAGATGAGCAGTTCTTC. As protein: CASSSRLAGGRDEQFF.

For the CDR3, the DNA is TGTGCCAGCAGCGAATGGGGATCCAGGGAGACCCAGTACTTC. Its protein is CASSEWGSRETQYF. V usage is TRBV2 and J usage is TRBJ2-5; unclear D gene. Trimming shortened V by 6 bases and J by 5 bases, and 16 bases separated the two germline ends. The CDR3 loop spans 14 amino acids. Germline V gene sequence: CDR1 SNHLY, CDR2 FYNNEI. Drawing the rest from reference TRBV2 and TRBJ2-5, the complete variable domain is EPEVTQTPSHQVTQMGQEVILRCVPISNHLYFYWYRQILGQKVEFLVSFYNNEISEKSEIFDDQFSVERPDGSNFTLKIRSTKLEDSAMYFCASSEWGSRETQYFGPGTRLLVL.

This clonotype came up a few times. The chain carries TRBV18 and TRBJ2-2, with D maybe TRBD2 (6 bases). This CDR3 has 16 residues. V lost 2 bases to trimming and J lost 5 bases, with 15 bases between them. Germline CDR1 is KGHSH and CDR2 is LQKENI. The CDR3 region is CASSPETRSFTGELFF. DNA of the CDR3: TGTGCCAGCTCACCAGAGACTAGATCATTTACCGGGGAGCTGTTTTTT. The full variable domain, in which reference TRBV18 and TRBJ2-2 provide the parts outside the CDR3, is NAGVMQNPRHLVRRRGQEARLRCSPMKGHSHVYWYRQLPEEGLKFMVYLQKENIIDESGMPKERFSAEFPKEGPSILRIQQVVRGDSAAYFCASSPETRSFTGELFFGEGSRLTVL.

The table lists this clonotype with a few counts. The gene calls are TRBV12-3 or TRBV12-4 and TRBJ1-5, with D maybe TRBD1 (5 bases). V was trimmed by 6 bases and J by 0 bases, leaving 12 bases between them. The CDR3 is 15 amino acids. CDR3 in DNA: TGTGCCAGCAGAGGGACTGGTTATAGCAATCAGCCCCAGCATTTT. Protein product: CASRGTGYSNQPQHF.

The V call is TRBV20-1, the J call TRBJ1-2, with 10 bases that match TRBD1. This CDR3 has 13 amino acids. V lost 3 bases, J lost 8 bases, and 6 bases stayed unmatched. The V gene's germline CDR1 is DFQATT and CDR2 SNEGSKA (reference sequence). The CDR3 protein is CSARNGQGEGYTF. CDR3 DNA: TGCAGTGCTAGGAACGGACAGGGGGAAGGCTACACCTTC.

Comment on this clonotype: An end of the junction does not agree with germline; a read error may underlie this. The rearrangement joins TRBV2 to TRBJ2-5; D is uncertain. The CDR3 contains 14 residues. The V gene's germline CDR1 is SNHLY and CDR2 FYNNEI. The DNA of the CDR3 is TGTGTCAGCAGTGAAGCTGAGGCTGGGGAGACCCAGTACTTC. Amino acid sequence: CVSSEAEAGETQYF. Full variable domain (outside the CDR3, taken from reference TRBV2 and TRBJ2-5): EPEVTQTPSHQVTQMGQEVILRCVPISNHLYFYWYRQILGQKVEFLVSFYNNEISEKSEIFDDQFSVERPDGSNFTLKIRSTKLEDSAMYFCVSSEAEAGETQYFGPGTRLLVL.